Below are 27 T cell receptor beta chains sequenced from a single sample in a study of CD8 T cells in Susac syndrome. When the RNA was reverse transcribed, random hexamers were used with an input of about 0.45 to 1 ug. Via MiXCR, TCRdb re-called the immunoSEQ multiplex PCR reads, giving one row per CDR3 protein. The data contain about 53,000 distinct CDR3 sequences, about 95% of them singletons. The specimen was CD8+ T cells from PBMCs. The receptors shown here come from a human donor with Susac syndrome.

V usage is TRBV4-1 and J usage is TRBJ1-2; 8 nucleotides align to TRBD1. Looked up from germline, CDR1 is MGHRA and CDR2 is YSYEKL. V trimming: 2 bases; J trimming: 8 bases; junction bases outside the gene matches: 13. The CDR3 is 16 amino acids. The CDR3 DNA reads as TGCGCCAGCAGCCAACCCGGGACAGGCGCCCCGGAAGGCTACACCTTC. This encodes CASSQPGTGAPEGYTF.

The sample holds one count of this clonotype. J is TRBJ2-7 and V is TRBV18; 8 nucleotides agree with TRBD1. Germline CDR1 is KGHSH and CDR2 is LQKENI. Trimming cost V 8 bases and J 4 bases; bases outside gene matches: 13. CDR3 length: 15 amino acids. As DNA, the CDR3 is TGTGCCAGCCCTGCTCGTCAGGGGGCAGCGTACGAGCAGTACTTC. Translating gives CASPARQGAAYEQYF.

J is TRBJ2-4 and V is TRBV9; TRBD1 agrees at 8 bases. Trimming cost V 4 bases and J 1 base; bases outside gene matches: 7. The CDR3 covers 16 residues. Germline CDR1 SGDLS, CDR2 YYNGEE. The CDR3 here is CASSPPTGEAKNIQYF. In nucleotides, the CDR3 is TGTGCCAGCAGCCCTCCGACAGGGGAGGCCAAAAACATTCAGTACTTC.

This clonotype was seen just once. The rearrangement joins TRBV9 to TRBJ2-3, with TRBD2 matching over 10 bases. V was pared by 4 bases and J by 4 bases, with 6 bases of the junction left unmatched. Germline V gene lookup returns CDR1 SGDLS and CDR2 YYNGEE. This CDR3 contains 15 residues. The CDR3 DNA is TGTGCCAGCAGCCCATCTGGACTAGCGGCAGATACGCAGTATTTT. Protein product: CASSPSGLAADTQYF.

The chain couples TRBV6-4 to TRBJ1-5, with 8 bases that match TRBD1. Per the germline V gene, CDR1 is MRHNA and CDR2 is SNTAGT. V shed 9 bases and J 4 bases; nucleotides not matched to a gene: 17. This CDR3 contains 17 residues. CDR3 DNA sequence: TGTGCCAGAGACAAAAGACAGGGGATTCGGTCGAATCAGCCCCAGCATTTT. It is translated as CARDKRQGIRSNQPQHF.

This rearrangement joins TRBV4-1 to TRBJ1-1; D unclear. CDR3 length: 14 amino acids. V gave up 4 bases and J gave up 7 bases, with 16 bases separating them. Germline CDR1 reads MGHRA; CDR2 reads YSYEKL. For the CDR3, the DNA is TGCGCCAGCAGCCGTCCGGAGGGTTCGGTTGAAGCTTTCTTT. Encoded protein: CASSRPEGSVEAFF.

This clonotype was seen once. This rearrangement joins TRBV20-1 to TRBJ2-1; D gene ambiguous. This CDR3 is built from 15 residues. Trimming took 3 bases from V and 8 from J, leaving 20 bases between them. Per germline, CDR1 DFQATT and CDR2 SNEGSKA (reference sequence). CDR3: CSASPYGSEWDEQFF. The CDR3 nucleotides read TGCAGTGCTAGTCCTTACGGGTCGGAGTGGGATGAGCAGTTCTTC.

V gene TRBV5-1 combines with J gene TRBJ1-2, with a weak D call TRBD1 (5 bases). The CDR3 covers 13 residues. The germline V and J ends were trimmed by 3 bases and 5 bases, with 11 bases remaining between them. The V gene's germline CDR1 is SGHRS and CDR2 YFSETQ. CDR3 sequence: CASSWDEGYGYTF. The CDR3 DNA reads as TGCGCCAGCAGCTGGGACGAAGGTTATGGCTACACCTTC.

The chain has TRBV29-1 and TRBJ1-1; D unresolved. V was trimmed by 5 bases and J by 4 bases, leaving 14 bases between them. Germline CDR1 reads SQVTM; CDR2 reads ANQGSEA. The CDR3 consists of 13 residues. CDR3 sequence (DNA): TGCAGCGTTAGGGTTAACGTTGGCACTGAAGCTTTCTTT. Its translation is CSVRVNVGTEAFF.

The chain has TRBV27 and TRBJ1-5; D perhaps matches TRBD1 (6 bases). Trimming took 3 bases from V and 3 from J, leaving 9 bases between them. In germline, CDR1 is MNHEY, CDR2 SMNVEV (reference sequence). The CDR3 consists of 14 residues. CDR3 sequence reads: CASSLDSNNQPQHF. The CDR3 DNA sequence: TGTGCCAGCAGTTTGGACAGTAACAATCAGCCCCAGCATTTT.

V gene TRBV29-1 combines with J gene TRBJ2-7, with D possibly matching TRBD1 (6 bases). Per the germline V gene, CDR1 is SQVTM and CDR2 is ANQGSEA. V dropped 5 bases and J dropped 4 bases, with 15 bases sitting between them. This CDR3 has 13 amino acids. CDR3 nucleotide sequence: TGCAGCGTTATTATCGGGACACGATACGAGCAGTACTTC. Its protein is CSVIIGTRYEQYF.

There are a few counts of this clonotype. The V gene is TRBV4-1, the J gene TRBJ2-7; D remains unclear. From germline, CDR1 is MGHRA and CDR2 YSYEKL. V was cut by 1 base and J by 4 bases, with 5 bases left in between. CDR3 length: 12 residues. The DNA of the CDR3 is TGCGCCAGCAGCCAAGGAGAGTACGAGCAGTACTTC. Translation gives CASSQGEYEQYF.

The rearrangement joins TRBV7-8 to TRBJ2-2; TRBD2 is a possible D gene (7 bases). The CDR3 loop spans 16 amino acids. Germline V lookup: CDR1 SGHVS, CDR2 FQNEAQ. V dropped 3 bases and J dropped 7 bases, with 18 bases sitting between them. This chain's CDR3 is CASSLYRGALGGELFF. In nucleotides, the CDR3 is TGTGCCAGCAGCTTGTACCGGGGGGCCCTCGGCGGGGAGCTGTTTTTT. Looking up the rest from reference TRBV7-8 and TRBJ2-2 gives the full variable domain: GAGVSQSPRYKVAKRGQDVALRCDPISGHVSLFWYQQALGQGPEFLTYFQNEAQLDKSGLPSDRFFAERPEGSVSTLKIQRTQQEDSAVYLCASSLYRGALGGELFFGEGSRLTVL.

The chain recombines TRBV20-1 with TRBJ1-2, with TRBD1 as a possible D gene (5 bases). Germline V gene data show CDR1 as DFQATT and CDR2 as SNEGSKA (reference sequence). Trimming shortened V by 0 bases and J by 4 bases, and 9 bases separated the two germline ends. The CDR3 length is 13 residues. CDR3 DNA sequence: TGCAGTGCTAGAGAGGGGGTTGGCTATGGCTACACCTTC. Protein product: CSAREGVGYGYTF.

V usage is TRBV5-1 and J usage is TRBJ2-1, with 13 nucleotides matching TRBD2. CDR3 length: 16 residues. Germline assignment: CDR1 SGHRS and CDR2 YFSETQ. J was trimmed by 4 bases and V by 3 bases; bases with no gene match: 4. The chain's CDR3 is CASSSRTSGGYNEQFF. CDR3 nucleotides: TGCGCCAGCAGCTCACGGACTAGCGGGGGATACAATGAGCAGTTCTTC. Combining the CDR3 with reference TRBV5-1 and TRBJ2-1 gives the whole variable domain KAGVTQTPRYLIKTRGQQVTLSCSPISGHRSVSWYQQTPGQGLQFLFEYFSETQRNKGNFPGRFSGRQFSNSRSEMNVSTLELGDSALYLCASSSRTSGGYNEQFFGPGTRLTVL.

The chain is built from TRBV2 and TRBJ1-6, with 7 bases fitting TRBD1. Germline trimming cut 11 bases from V and 5 bases from J; bases unmatched to any gene: 9. Per germline, CDR1 SNHLY and CDR2 FYNNEI. The CDR3 is made up of 14 amino acids. The CDR3 sequence is CAGGPGQNNSPLHF. The DNA for the CDR3 is TGTGCCGGAGGACCGGGACAGAATAATTCACCCCTCCACTTT. Looking up the rest from reference TRBV2 and TRBJ1-6 gives the full variable domain: EPEVTQTPSHQVTQMGQEVILRCVPISNHLYFYWYRQILGQKVEFLVSFYNNEISEKSEIFDDQFSVERPDGSNFTLKIRSTKLEDSAMYFCAGGPGQNNSPLHFGNGTRLTVT.

A single count supports this clonotype. The rearrangement uses TRBV18 and TRBJ2-7; the match to TRBD1 covers 9 bases. The CDR3 runs 16 residues. CDR1 is KGHSH and CDR2 is LQKENI in the germline V gene. V lost 3 bases, J lost 2 bases, and 8 bases stayed unmatched. The CDR3 DNA is TGTGCCAGCTCACCCAAAATACAGGGGGCCCCCTACGAGCAGTACTTC. As protein: CASSPKIQGAPYEQYF.

The V call is TRBV6-2 or TRBV6-3, the J call TRBJ2-7; TRBD1 agrees at 8 bases. Trimming cost V 5 bases and J 1 base; bases outside gene matches: 4. In germline, CDR1 is MNHEY, CDR2 SVGEGT. The CDR3 has 14 amino acids. CDR3 nucleotide sequence: TGTGCCAGCAGTGACAGGGGAGAGTCCTACGAGCAGTACTTC. Translated: CASSDRGESYEQYF.

V is TRBV10-3 and J is TRBJ2-7, with 10 bases that match TRBD2. V lost 11 bases to trimming and J lost 4 bases; unmatched junction nucleotides: 17. The CDR3 length is 16 residues. In germline, CDR1 is ENHRY, CDR2 SYGVKD. DNA of the CDR3: TGTGCCTCCCAGGGCGCTAGCGGGGGACTACGATACGAGCAGTACTTC. Protein product: CASQGASGGLRYEQYF.

The rearrangement uses TRBV12-3 or TRBV12-4 and TRBJ1-2, with D tentatively TRBD1 (5 bases). There are 16 residues in the CDR3. The ends were cut back, 2 bases at V and 6 bases at J, with 19 bases in the middle. The CDR3 nucleotides read TGTGCCAGCAGTTTATTCCCGACGGTCGGGGCCCATGGCTACACCTTC. This codes for CASSLFPTVGAHGYTF.

The gene calls are TRBV15 and TRBJ1-1; TRBD1 is a possible D gene (5 bases). The V end lost 0 bases, the J end lost 0 bases, and 14 bases lay between the germline ends. CDR1 LNHNV and CDR2 YYDKDF come from the germline V gene (reference sequence). The CDR3 loop spans 17 amino acids. CDR3 region: CATSRDPRQIMNTEAFF. The CDR3 DNA reads as TGTGCCACCAGCAGAGATCCGCGACAGATTATGAACACTGAAGCTTTCTTT. The variable domain in full, completed from reference TRBV15 and TRBJ1-1, reads DAMVIQNPRYQVTQFGKPVTLSCSQTLNHNVMYWYQQKSSQAPKLLFHYYDKDFNNEADTPDNFQSRRPNTSFCFLDIRSPGLGDTAMYLCATSRDPRQIMNTEAFFGQGTRLTVV.

The genes are TRBV9 and TRBJ1-3; TRBD1 is a possible D gene (6 bases). V lost 3 bases and J 3 bases, leaving 16 bases between the germline ends. The length of the CDR3 is 16 residues. Germline CDR1 and CDR2: SGDLS and YYNGEE. The CDR3 DNA sequence: TGTGCCAGCAGCGGGGACGGGACACCTCTTGGAAACACCATATATTTT. This sequence encodes CASSGDGTPLGNTIYF.

This clonotype was counted between two and nine times. V and J are TRBV12-3 or TRBV12-4 and TRBJ2-7; 9 bases match TRBD2. V dropped 3 bases and J dropped 2; count of bases not matched to a gene: 2. The CDR3 totals 14 residues. The CDR3 loop reads CASSFAGGTYEQYF. CDR3 bases: TGTGCCAGCAGTTTTGCGGGGGGGACCTACGAGCAGTACTTC.

The chain uses TRBV5-1 and TRBJ1-2, with TRBD1 identical over 11 bases. The CDR3 loop spans 15 amino acids. Germline assignment: CDR1 SGHRS and CDR2 YFSETQ. J gave up 4 bases and V 4 bases, and 6 bases lay outside the gene matches. The CDR3 bases are TGCGCCAGCAGCCGGGACAGGGGGACCTCCTATGGCTACACCTTC. Translation gives CASSRDRGTSYGYTF.

This clonotype was counted between two and nine times. V usage is TRBV4-1 and J usage is TRBJ2-7, with 7 bases aligning to TRBD2. The J segment lost 4 bases and the V segment lost 1 base, leaving 7 bases of the junction unmatched. The V gene's germline CDR1 is MGHRA and CDR2 YSYEKL. CDR3 length: 15 residues. CDR3 in amino acids: CASSQALAVEYEQYF. Written as DNA, the CDR3 is TGCGCCAGCAGCCAAGCCCTAGCGGTTGAATACGAGCAGTACTTC.

The chain recombines TRBV5-1 with TRBJ2-1; D gene unclear. The CDR3 covers 13 residues. Germline V lookup: CDR1 SGHRS, CDR2 YFSETQ. Trimming cost V 3 bases and J 6 bases, with 10 bases left between them. The CDR3 DNA follows: TGCGCCAGCAGCTCCCCCTTCACCAATGAGCAGTTCTTC. It is translated as CASSSPFTNEQFF.

This sequence joins TRBV4-1 and TRBJ1-2; perhaps TRBD1 as D (5 bases). Trimming took 3 bases from V and 8 from J, leaving 10 bases between them. CDR1 MGHRA and CDR2 YSYEKL come from the germline V gene. This CDR3 has 12 amino acids. The CDR3 here is CASSQGRGGYTF. Written as DNA, the CDR3 is TGCGCCAGCAGCCAGGGAAGGGGAGGCTACACCTTC.